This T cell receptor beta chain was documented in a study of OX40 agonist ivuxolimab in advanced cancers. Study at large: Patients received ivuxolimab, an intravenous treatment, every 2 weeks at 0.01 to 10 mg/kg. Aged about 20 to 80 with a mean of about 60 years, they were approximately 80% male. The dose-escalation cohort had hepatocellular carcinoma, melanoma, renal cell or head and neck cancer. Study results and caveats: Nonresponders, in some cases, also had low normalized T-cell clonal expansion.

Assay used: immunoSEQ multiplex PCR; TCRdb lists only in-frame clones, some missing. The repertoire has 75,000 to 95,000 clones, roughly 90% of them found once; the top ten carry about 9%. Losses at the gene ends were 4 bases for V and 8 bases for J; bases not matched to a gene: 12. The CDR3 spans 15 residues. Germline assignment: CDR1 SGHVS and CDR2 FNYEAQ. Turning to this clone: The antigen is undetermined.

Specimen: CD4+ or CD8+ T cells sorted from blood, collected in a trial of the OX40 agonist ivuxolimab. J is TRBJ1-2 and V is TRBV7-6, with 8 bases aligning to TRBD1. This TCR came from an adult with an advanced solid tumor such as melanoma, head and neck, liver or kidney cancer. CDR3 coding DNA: TGTGCCAGCAGCTATAACCCGGACAGGGAAGGAGGCTACACCTTC. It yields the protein CASSYNPDREGGYTF.